The next 29 T cell receptor beta chains were all read from a single sample in a study of T cell responses to AZD1222 COVID-19 vaccine. Libraries were prepared by immunoSEQ multiplex PCR; TCRdb keeps only in-frame clonotypes and omits some of them. This table holds 25,000 to 30,000 clones, roughly nine tenths found once. The sequenced sample was peripheral blood, obtained on day 0 of AZD1222 vaccination. These receptors all come from an adult in good health.

CDR3 region: CASSISGSYNEQFF. As DNA, the CDR3 is TGTGCCAGTAGTATCAGCGGGAGTTACAATGAGCAGTTCTTC. The V and J genes are TRBV19 and TRBJ2-1; 8 nucleotides align to TRBD2. Trimming took 3 bases from V and 4 from J; bases not matched to a gene: 2. Germline CDR1 reads LNHDA; CDR2 reads SQIVND (reference sequence). The CDR3 covers 14 residues.

The rearrangement links TRBV6-2 or TRBV6-3 to TRBJ2-1, with 11 bases identical to TRBD2. The CDR3 is 13 residues long. The trim removed 5 bases at V and 6 bases at J, leaving 0 bases unmatched. CDR1 is MNHEY and CDR2 is SVGEGT in the germline V gene. CDR3 sequence: CASSLAGGNEQFF. DNA of the CDR3: TGTGCCAGCAGTCTAGCGGGGGGCAATGAGCAGTTCTTC.

This clone was detected a few times. V usage is TRBV2 and J usage is TRBJ2-2; possible D gene TRBD1, 6 bases. V shed 7 bases and J shed 4 bases, with 16 bases lying between them. CDR1 SNHLY and CDR2 FYNNEI come from the germline V gene. This CDR3 has 15 amino acids. The CDR3 DNA reads TGTGCCAGCAATATAGGCAGGGGATCCACCGGGGAGCTGTTTTTT. Amino acids: CASNIGRGSTGELFF.

The chain carries TRBV2 and TRBJ1-2, with D uncertain. This CDR3 comprises 13 residues. Trimming stripped 2 bases from V and 2 bases from J, with 6 bases between. The germline CDR1 and CDR2 sequences are SNHLY and FYNNEI. The CDR3 reads CASSENGNYGYTF. The CDR3 DNA reads as TGTGCCAGCAGTGAAAACGGAAACTATGGCTACACCTTC.

This chain connects TRBV27 to TRBJ2-5; TRBD2 might be the D (5 bases). Germline loops: CDR1 MNHEY, CDR2 SMNVEV (reference sequence). This CDR3 has 16 amino acids. V dropped 5 bases and J dropped 1 base, with 17 bases sitting between them. Here the CDR3 reads CASSAARVGSQETQYF. The CDR3 nucleotides are TGTGCCAGCAGTGCAGCCCGAGTAGGGAGCCAAGAGACCCAGTACTTC.

This rearrangement joins TRBV5-1 to TRBJ1-1; possible D gene TRBD1, 6 bases. The V end lost 5 bases, the J end lost 0 bases, and 11 bases lay between the germline ends. The germline V gene has CDR1 SGHRS and CDR2 YFSETQ. The CDR3 runs to 14 residues. CDR3 in DNA: TGCGCCAGCAGGCCAGGACAGTTGAACACTGAAGCTTTCTTT. This codes for CASRPGQLNTEAFF.

This sequence joins TRBV4-1 and TRBJ1-2; maybe TRBD1 (6 bases). Per the germline V gene, CDR1 is MGHRA and CDR2 is YSYEKL. Trimming removed 2 bases from V and 4 bases from J, with 14 bases in between. CDR3 size: 15 residues. CDR3 residues: CASSQPNTGSYGYTF. The CDR3 coding sequence is TGCGCCAGCAGCCAACCAAATACAGGGAGCTATGGCTACACCTTC.

This chain uses TRBV9 with TRBJ2-1; TRBD2 agrees at 9 bases. The ends lost 0 bases at V and 15 bases at J; junction bases unmatched: 10. This CDR3 spans 14 amino acids. Germline-derived CDR1 and CDR2 are SGDLS and YYNGEE. Written as DNA, the CDR3 is TGTGCCAGCAGCGTAGTTGATAGCGGGAGATTTCTGTTCTTC. This sequence encodes CASSVVDSGRFLFF.

V is TRBV18 and J is TRBJ2-7; D unclear. Germline V gene lookup returns CDR1 KGHSH and CDR2 LQKENI. The CDR3 sequence is 14 residues long. V was cut by 2 bases and J by 4 bases, with 12 bases left in between. In DNA, the CDR3 is TGTGCCAGCTCACCAGAAGGGTACCATTACGAGCAGTACTTC. It translates to CASSPEGYHYEQYF.

The chain combines TRBV28 with TRBJ2-1, with D maybe TRBD2 (6 bases). Germline V gene sequence: CDR1 MDHEN, CDR2 SYDVKM. V was cut by 2 bases and J by 7 bases, with 18 bases left in between. This CDR3 comprises 16 residues. DNA for the CDR3: TGTGCCAGCAGTTTAGGCGGGGCTCGGGCCGGGAATGAGCAGTTCTTC. Translating gives CASSLGGARAGNEQFF.

The rearrangement uses TRBV10-3 and TRBJ2-3, with 10 bases identical to TRBD2. With V trimmed by 2 bases and J by 3 bases, 2 bases remained unmatched. CDR3 length: 15 amino acids. CDR1 is ENHRY and CDR2 is SYGVKD in the germline V gene. CDR3 in DNA: TGTGCCATCAGTGAGGGACTAGCGGCTACAGATACGCAGTATTTT. It specifies CAISEGLAATDTQYF.

J is TRBJ2-1 and V is TRBV30; D is tentatively TRBD1 or TRBD2 (6 bases each). The germline V gene encodes CDR1 GTSNPN and CDR2 SVGIG (reference sequence). V lost 0 bases and J lost 7, with 10 bases in between. The CDR3 totals 13 residues. DNA of the CDR3: TGTGCCTGGAGTGTAGGAGGGGGAAATGAGCAGTTCTTC. This translates into CAWSVGGGNEQFF.

The rearrangement uses TRBV3-1 (or the pseudogene TRBV3-2) and TRBJ2-2; D gene uncertain. Germline values: CDR1 LGHDT, CDR2 YNNKEL (reference sequence). V was cut by 3 bases and J by 3 bases, with 5 bases left in between. The CDR3 totals 13 residues. CDR3 nucleotides: TGTGCCAGCAGCCAGGAGCACACCGGGGAGCTGTTTTTT. Encoded protein: CASSQEHTGELFF.

The CDR3 loop is CAWRDRGNTEAFF. CDR3 bases: TGTGCCTGGAGGGACAGGGGGAACACTGAAGCTTTCTTT. The J gene is TRBJ1-1, the V gene TRBV30; 9 positions match TRBD1. With 3 bases clipped from V and 1 base from J, the junction kept 0 bases outside the gene matches. There are 13 residues in the CDR3. The germline gives CDR1 GTSNPN, CDR2 SVGIG (reference sequence).

The CDR3: CASSPTIGSGSTDTQYF. For the CDR3, the DNA is TGCGCCAGCAGCCCGACTATTGGGAGCGGGAGCACAGATACGCAGTATTTT. This sequence joins TRBV5-1 and TRBJ2-3; maybe TRBD2 (6 bases). The V end lost 4 bases, the J end lost 0 bases, and 18 bases lay between the germline ends. CDR1 and CDR2 (germline): SGHRS, YFSETQ. The CDR3 extends over 17 amino acids.

This chain connects TRBV10-2 to TRBJ1-6; D is unclear. V lost 6 bases and J lost 7, with 13 bases in between. The CDR3 is 14 residues long. Looked up from germline, CDR1 is WSHSY and CDR2 is SAAADI. The CDR3 spells CASSPYGPNSPLHF. CDR3 DNA: TGCGCCAGCAGCCCCTACGGACCAAATTCACCCCTCCACTTT.

The CDR3 coding sequence is TGTGCCAGCAGTCATTATTCGGGAGGAACCTACGAGCAGTACTTC. This gives the protein CASSHYSGGTYEQYF. The chain joins TRBV6-5 to TRBJ2-7; 7 nucleotides match TRBD2. After removal of 5 bases from V and 2 bases from J, the junction contained 9 bases not matched to a gene. The CDR3 totals 15 residues. CDR1 is MNHEY and CDR2 is SVGAGI in the germline V gene.

This clone was counted between two and nine times. This chain connects TRBV2 to TRBJ1-5, with D perhaps matching TRBD1 (6 bases). This CDR3 contains 14 residues. The germline V gene has CDR1 SNHLY and CDR2 FYNNEI. V lost 7 bases and J lost 7, with 17 bases in between. The CDR3, as DNA: TGTGCCAGCAAAGCGGGACACTTACAACAGCCCCAGCATTTT. The encoded protein is CASKAGHLQQPQHF.

The chain has TRBV28 and TRBJ1-5, with TRBD1 matching 7 bases. The CDR3 contains 15 residues. The V and J ends lost 5 bases and 7 bases, in that order; junction bases with no gene match: 11. Germline V lookup: CDR1 MDHEN, CDR2 SYDVKM. CDR3 nucleotides: TGTGCCAGCAGTCGACTTAGGGGGCCGTGGCAGCCCCAGCATTTT. Translated: CASSRLRGPWQPQHF.

This chain uses TRBV5-4 with TRBJ2-1; tentative D call: TRBD2 (6 bases). V shed 4 bases and J shed 0 bases, with 14 bases lying between them. The germline V gene encodes CDR1 SGHNT and CDR2 YYREEE (reference sequence). The CDR3 contains 16 residues. The CDR3, as DNA: TGTGCCAGCAGCCAAGGGGACGGGAGCTCCTACAATGAGCAGTTCTTC. Translation gives CASSQGDGSSYNEQFF.

The gene calls are TRBV5-1 and TRBJ2-7; 7 bases are a match to TRBD1. The CDR3 is 14 amino acids. Losses at the gene ends were 6 bases for V and 0 bases for J; bases not matched to a gene: 6. Germline loops: CDR1 SGHRS, CDR2 YFSETQ. CDR3 protein: CASNLGTASYEQYF. The CDR3 coding sequence is TGCGCCAGCAATCTGGGGACAGCCTCCTACGAGCAGTACTTC.

CDR3 amino acids: CASSPLGGMGNQPQHF. In nucleotides, the CDR3 is TGTGCCAGTAGTCCCTTGGGGGGTATGGGCAATCAGCCCCAGCATTTT. This chain uses TRBV19 with TRBJ1-5, with a tentative D call TRBD1 (5 bases). The V gene lost 5 bases and the J gene lost 2 bases, with 16 bases spanning the gap. Germline-derived CDR1 and CDR2 are LNHDA and SQIVND (reference sequence). The CDR3 is 16 residues long. The variable domain in full, with the rest retrieved from reference TRBV19 and TRBJ1-5, is DGGITQSPKYLFRKEGQNVTLSCEQNLNHDAMYWYRQDPGQGLRLIYYSQIVNDFQKGDIAEGYSVSREKKESFPLTVTSAQKNPTAFYLCASSPLGGMGNQPQHFGDGTRLSIL.

This chain connects TRBV27 to TRBJ2-2; TRBD2 aligns across 14 bases. Unmatched junction bases numbered 12, after V lost 5 bases and J lost 7 bases. The CDR3 has 18 amino acids. CDR1 and CDR2 from the germline V gene are MNHEY and SMNVEV (reference sequence). Written as DNA, the CDR3 is TGTGCCAGCAGTAGGACTAGCGGGAGGTCCCTGGTAATCGGGGAGCTGTTTTTT. Residues: CASSRTSGRSLVIGELFF.

This chain uses TRBV7-9 with TRBJ1-1, with 9 positions matching TRBD1. This CDR3 is 13 amino acids long. With V trimmed by 7 bases and J by 4 bases, 4 bases remained unmatched. The germline V gene encodes CDR1 SEHNR and CDR2 FQNEAQ (reference sequence). The CDR3 spells CASNGQGLTEAFF. CDR3 nucleotides: TGTGCCAGCAACGGACAGGGGCTCACTGAAGCTTTCTTT. Full variable domain (remainder filled in from reference TRBV7-9 and TRBJ1-1): DTGVSQNPRHKITKRGQNVTFRCDPISEHNRLYWYRQTLGQGPEFLTYFQNEAQLEKSRLLSDRFSAERPKGSFSTLEIQRTEQGDSAMYLCASNGQGLTEAFFGQGTRLTVV.

The genes are TRBV10-2 and TRBJ2-7; 12 bases fit TRBD2. The CDR3 covers 14 residues. With V trimmed by 6 bases and J by 2 bases, 2 bases remained unmatched. Germline V lookup: CDR1 WSHSY, CDR2 SAAADI. The CDR3 spells CASRLAGGPYEQYF. CDR3 sequence (DNA): TGCGCCAGCAGACTAGCGGGAGGTCCCTACGAGCAGTACTTC.

The rearrangement links TRBV3-1 (or the pseudogene TRBV3-2) to TRBJ2-2; D may match TRBD1 or TRBD2 (5 bases each). Trimming stripped 6 bases from V and 2 bases from J, with 16 bases between. The germline V gene has CDR1 LGHDT and CDR2 YNNKEL (reference sequence). The CDR3 is made up of 16 amino acids. The CDR3 spells CASRQYRGLNTGELFF. The CDR3 region has the DNA TGTGCCAGCAGACAATATCGGGGCCTTAACACCGGGGAGCTGTTTTTT.

The CDR3: CASSQRTWVNYEQYF. The CDR3 DNA reads as TGTGCCAGCAGCCAACGAACCTGGGTAAACTACGAGCAGTACTTC. This rearrangement joins TRBV28 to TRBJ2-7; D is uncertain. Trimming shortened V by 6 bases and J by 3 bases, and 18 bases separated the two germline ends. The CDR3 is 15 amino acids. Looked up from germline, CDR1 is MDHEN and CDR2 is SYDVKM.

The rearrangement links TRBV19 to TRBJ2-7; D is perhaps TRBD2 (5 bases). CDR3 length: 12 amino acids. V gave up 9 bases and J gave up 3 bases, with 12 bases separating them. Germline V lookup: CDR1 LNHDA, CDR2 SQIVND (reference sequence). As DNA, the CDR3 is TGTGCCAGCGCCGGGGTTTTCTACGAGCAGTACTTC. This translates into CASAGVFYEQYF.

This chain connects TRBV5-5 to TRBJ2-5, with 10 bases fitting TRBD2. The CDR3 is 14 residues long. CDR1 and CDR2 from the germline V gene are SGHKS and YYEKEE (reference sequence). V shed 5 bases and J 5 bases; nucleotides not matched to a gene: 6. The chain's CDR3 is CASRLAGVGETQYF. The CDR3 DNA is TGTGCCAGCAGGCTAGCGGGAGTGGGGGAGACCCAGTACTTC.